This T cell receptor (beta chain) stems from a study of tumor-infiltrating lymphocytes in primary liver carcinoma (dated by TCRdb to about 2017). Concerning the study at large: Surgical resection was performed in China between late 2015 and early 2016 on about 5 patients with histopathologically diagnosed primary liver carcinoma. High reproducibility was observed for the technical replicate repertoires, with mean shared-clone rates roughly 0.89 and correlation coefficients above 0.95. Hepatocellular carcinoma (four) or combined HCC and intrahepatic cholangiocarcinoma (one) was present in the five patients, who were three men and two women aged 30 to 69 years. Samples yielded roughly 3.65 to 7.13 million productive TCRbeta reads; read depth did not differ significantly between tissue types. TCRbeta repertoire sequencing covered 35 specimens from 5 patients: 25 or so tumor regions, 5 adjacent noncancerous liver tissues and 5 peripheral blood samples. TCRbeta repertoire sequencing, expression microarrays and whole-exome sequencing were combined in the study across five regions of each liver tumor, with adjacent normal tissue and blood also included. Tumors of the five patients were stage T1-T3 N0M0 with maximum diameters of roughly 4 to 11 cm. Here is what the overall study found, with its caveats: Bulk unsorted samples precluded comparing CD4+ and CD8+ T cell repertoires. Repertoire overlap was found to be higher between tumor regions (mean around 35%) than between tumor-adjacent (around 17%) or tumor-blood (around 15%) pairs, consistent with antigen-driven expansion. Compared with blood, tumors had a significantly larger share of the repertoire taken up by the top 250 clones (p = 0.039). Only the TCR beta chain was sequenced, which likely underestimates true repertoire diversity because unpaired alpha chains were not captured. Only a few patients were included in the study, and the authors note that the findings should be validated in a larger study.

From the cysteine up to the phenylalanine, the CDR3 has a length of 18 residues. Only the CDR3 region is kept as DNA, spanning 54 bases read in frame from base 1. The CDR1 and CDR2 encoded by the germline V gene are SGHAT and FQNNGV. Using a constant-region primer and ProtoScript II reverse transcriptase, TCRbeta-specific cDNA was reverse-transcribed from approximately 500 ng total RNA. Three nested multiplex PCR rounds, following a slightly modified ARM-PCR procedure, were used to build the TCRbeta libraries. Multiplex TRBV1-TRBV30 forward primers and a Cbeta reverse primer were used in the first two PCR rounds, each of which was run for around 10 cycles. Sample barcodes and Illumina adapters were attached in a final 25-cycle PCR using Deep VentR polymerase. Before sequencing, amplicons of 200-500 bp were gel-purified using a QIAquick gel extraction kit. TCRbeta amplicons were sequenced on an Illumina HiSeq 2500 with 250-bp paired-end reads. Under the source paper's analysis protocol: Trimmomatic v0.33 was used to quality-trim the reads, and FLASH v1.2.11 was used to merge paired reads so that full CDR3 sequences could be recovered. MiGEC v1.2.1b assigned V, D and J germline segments to the rearranged TCRbeta sequences. Clonotype statistics and Shannon-Wiener diversity indices were calculated with VDJtools v1.0.0. To cut down on sampling bias, every analysis after diversity analysis relied on just the 250 most abundant clonotypes from each sample. TCRdb ran its own pipeline on the public reads, namely fastp trimming at Q25 and MiXCR clone calling, and kept in-frame beta chains. Each CDR3 protein gets just one entry, which takes the most common genes and DNA from the rows behind it. Here the V and J calls rest on TCRdb's processing, not on the authors' analysis. This sample lists some 190,000 distinct CDR3 sequences; 50% to 75% were detected once. Around 68% of the sample is held by the ten biggest clonotypes.

Comments on this clonotype: There is no known antigen for this receptor. One end of the junction varies from germline; a read error may be responsible.

Blood RNA was extracted from unsorted whole blood with TRIzol reagent; germline DNA came from the DNeasy Blood & Tissue kit. Chronic HBV infection was present in the patients, and the patients were treatment-naive at sampling. Around 3.6 milliliters of peripheral blood were collected into K2EDTA tubes before surgery. The clonotype was recovered from a man aged 35 to 55 with primary liver carcinoma and hepatitis B virus infection. Sequenced material: peripheral blood. The chain uses TRBV11-2 and TRBJ2-5; TRBD2 is a weak D gene call, 6 bases matching. The CDR3 region: CASSLPKSGVAEKETQYF. The DNA reads TGTGCCAGCAGCTTACCAAAATCCGGAGTAGCGGAGAAAGAGACCCAGTATTTC.